This T cell receptor beta chain was obtained from a study of CD8+CD57+ T cells in acquired aplastic anemia (dated by TCRdb to between 2017 and 2018). Some background on the complete study: Extracted DNA from sorted CD4+ and CD8+ cells averaged about 3.4 ug, ranging from roughly 0.17 to 27.4 ug. A CD8+CD57+ expansion meant a frequency higher than the mean frequency seen in healthy subjects.

TCR beta VDJ combination and CDR3 sequence profiling used genomic DNA as the template. An Illumina HiSeq 2000 was the platform used for TCR repertoire sequencing. In the source study's methods: TRBV/TRBJ rearrangement plots, CDR3 size and DJ length profiles, and Simpson's diversity index were used to assess repertoires. The most abundant DNA sequence in the deep sequencing data was taken as the immunodominant clone. CDR3 amino acid sequences were screened for sharing across subjects and were compared with published repertoires and the VDJdb database. TCRdb trimmed the raw reads at Q25, called clones with MiXCR and kept productive beta chains. Records with the same CDR3 protein are collapsed into one entry carrying the most frequent genes and DNA. TCRdb's processing, not the authors' own work, is the source of the V and J calls. Present in this sample are 150,000 to 200,000 distinct CDR3 sequences, 48% of which were seen just once. Over 7.5% of the sample comes from the top ten.

Study-level results and caveats: Around 31 CD8+ CDR3 sequences were shared between patients and controls but appeared highly expressed in patients and within their immunodominant clones. Between patients and healthy controls, no significant difference in CD8+ Simpson's diversity was found (P=0.060).

The patients picked for sequencing were ones in whom flow cytometry had shown an expansion of CD8+CD57+ cells. Every patient had severe acquired aplastic anemia, diagnosed using the International Study of Aplastic Anemia and Agranulocytosis and Camitta criteria. At the time blood was sampled, none of the patients had received any therapy. In the study, sorted CD4+ and CD8+ blood T cells from patients with severe aplastic anemia and from healthy subjects underwent deep sequencing of TCR repertoires. Patients were enrolled in the USA under clinicaltrials.gov protocols 00001620, 01623167, 00001397, 00071045, 00081523 and 00961064. Ficoll-Paque density gradient centrifugation was used to isolate peripheral blood mononuclear cells. Before DNA extraction, CD4+ and CD8+ T cells were sorted by FACS or by magnetic beads. On this clonotype: Which antigen it targets is not known. Base quality data are lacking; no much larger clone is found one base away.

CDR1 SGHAT and CDR2 FQNNGV were looked up in the germline V gene. From its cysteine to its phenylalanine, the CDR3 spans 13 amino acids. The DNA shown is the 39-base CDR3, in frame from base 1. The germline ends are 19 bases apart after V is trimmed by 6 bases and J by 11 bases. The source is a human donor with aplastic anemia. Sequencing was performed on sorted CD4+, CD8+, or CD8+CD57+ T cells (not recorded which) from PBMCs. The V gene is TRBV11-2 and the J gene is TRBJ1-1, with a tentative D gene TRBD1 over 6 matching bases. The CDR3 sequence is CASRETRGRGAFF. In nucleotides, the sequence is TGTGCCAGCAGGGAGACCAGGGGCCGGGGGGCTTTCTTT. Full variable domain (CDR3 extended with the reference TRBV11-2 and TRBJ1-1 proteins): EAGVAQSPRYKIIEKRQSVAFWCNPISGHATLYWYQQILGQGPKLLIQFQNNGVVDDSQLPKDRFSAERLKGVDSTLKIQPAKLEDSAVYLCASRETRGRGAFFGQGTRLTVV.